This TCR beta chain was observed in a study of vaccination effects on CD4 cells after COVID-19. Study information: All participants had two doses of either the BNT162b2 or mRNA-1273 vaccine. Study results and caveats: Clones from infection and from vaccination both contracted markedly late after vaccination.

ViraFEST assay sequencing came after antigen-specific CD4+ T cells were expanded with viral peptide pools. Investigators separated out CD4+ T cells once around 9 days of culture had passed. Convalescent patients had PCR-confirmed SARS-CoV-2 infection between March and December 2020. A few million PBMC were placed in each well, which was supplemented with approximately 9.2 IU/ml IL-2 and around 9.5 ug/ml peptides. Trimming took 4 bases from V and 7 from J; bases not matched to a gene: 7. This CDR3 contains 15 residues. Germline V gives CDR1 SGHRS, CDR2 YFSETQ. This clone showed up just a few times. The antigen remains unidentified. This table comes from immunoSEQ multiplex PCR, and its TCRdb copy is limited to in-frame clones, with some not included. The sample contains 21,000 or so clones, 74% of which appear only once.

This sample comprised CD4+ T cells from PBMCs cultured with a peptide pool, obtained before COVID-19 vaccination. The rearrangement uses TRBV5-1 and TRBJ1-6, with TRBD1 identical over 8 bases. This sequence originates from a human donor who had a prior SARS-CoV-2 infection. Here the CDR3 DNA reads TGCGCCAGCAGCACCCAGACAGGGGTGAATTCACCCCTCCACTTT. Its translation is CASSTQTGVNSPLHF.